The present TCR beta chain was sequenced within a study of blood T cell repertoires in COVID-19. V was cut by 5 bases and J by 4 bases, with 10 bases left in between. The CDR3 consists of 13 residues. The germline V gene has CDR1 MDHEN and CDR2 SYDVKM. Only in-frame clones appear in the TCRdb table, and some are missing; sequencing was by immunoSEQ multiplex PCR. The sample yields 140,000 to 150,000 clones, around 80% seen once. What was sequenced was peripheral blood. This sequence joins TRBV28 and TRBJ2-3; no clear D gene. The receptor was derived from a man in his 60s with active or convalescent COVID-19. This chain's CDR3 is CASSQLGSDTQYF. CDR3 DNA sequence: TGTGCCAGCAGTCAGCTAGGCTCAGATACGCAGTATTTT.